Here is one TCR beta chain with its context. Its antigen is not known. The CDR3 length is 15 residues. Germline-derived CDR1 and CDR2 are MNHEY and SMNVEV (reference sequence). Trimming shortened V by 5 bases and J by 3 bases, and 16 bases separated the two germline ends. Method: immunoSEQ multiplex PCR; TCRdb's copy keeps in-frame clones and lacks some. The repertoire holds about 340,000 clones, with approximately 93% as singletons. The sample's time point: blood from clinic visit 5 months post-surgery; TSC patient then seizure free. The sequenced cases were selected for having the highest brain T cell transcript signatures. The record originates from a study of brain T cells in children with intractable seizures. Whole-study results and caveats: Absence of clones before surgery may stem from lower sequencing depth.

The specimen comprised peripheral blood, sampled more than 4 months after surgery. This rearrangement joins TRBV27 to TRBJ2-5; perhaps TRBD1 as D (5 bases). The TCR originated in a boy less than two years old with tuberous sclerosis and intractable seizures. CDR3 sequence (DNA): TGTGCCAGCAGTCCCACTCAGGGCATCAAAGAGACCCAGTACTTC. Its translation is CASSPTQGIKETQYF.